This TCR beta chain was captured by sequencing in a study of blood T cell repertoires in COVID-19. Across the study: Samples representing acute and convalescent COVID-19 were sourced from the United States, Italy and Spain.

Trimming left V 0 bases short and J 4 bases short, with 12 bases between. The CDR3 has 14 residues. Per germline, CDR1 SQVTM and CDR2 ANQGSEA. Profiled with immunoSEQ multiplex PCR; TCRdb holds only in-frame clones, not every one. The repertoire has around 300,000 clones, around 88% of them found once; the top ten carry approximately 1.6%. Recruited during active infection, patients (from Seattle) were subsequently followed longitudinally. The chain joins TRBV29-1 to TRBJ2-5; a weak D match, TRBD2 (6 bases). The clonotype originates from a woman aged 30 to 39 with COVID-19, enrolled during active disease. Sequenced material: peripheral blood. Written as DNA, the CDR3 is TGCAGCGTTGAAGATCGAAGACTAGGAGAGACCCAGTACTTC. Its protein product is CSVEDRRLGETQYF.